A selection of T cell receptor beta chains follows, all from one sample in a study of PD-1 blockade in classical Hodgkin lymphoma. Libraries were prepared by immunoSEQ multiplex PCR; TCRdb keeps only in-frame clonotypes and omits some of them. Found here are some 17,000 clones, 75% to 95% of them singletons; the top ten hold 6.9%. The sample was peripheral blood mononuclear cells (PBMCs). These receptors came from a human donor with classical Hodgkin lymphoma. The CDR3 runs from the conserved cysteine through the conserved F or W. D genes are given only for firm matches. Only part of the rows carry a size: once, few, many, or a class if the clone is expanded.

CDR3 DNA: TGTGCCAGCAGTGTTAGCGATAATGAGCAGTTCTTC; CDR3 protein: CASSVSDNEQFF; D gene: -; J gene: TRBJ2-1; clone size: -; V gene: TRBV25-1
CDR3 DNA: TGCAGCGTTGAAGTTCGGGTAGCTGAGTTTTACGAGCAGTACTTC; CDR3 protein: CSVEVRVAEFYEQYF; D gene: -; J gene: TRBJ2-7; clone size: -; V gene: TRBV29-1
CDR3 DNA: TGTGCCAGCAGTGAAACAAACTCCCCGAATCAGCCCCAGCATTTT; CDR3 protein: CASSETNSPNQPQHF; D gene: -; J gene: TRBJ1-5; clone size: -; V gene: TRBV6-4
CDR3 DNA: TGTGCCAGCAGTGAATTGGGAGGGACAGGAGAACAGTACGAGCAGTACTTC; CDR3 protein: CASSELGGTGEQYEQYF; D gene: -; J gene: TRBJ2-7; clone size: -; V gene: TRBV25-1
CDR3 DNA: TGTGCCAGTAGTATTCTACTAGCGGGAAACACCGGGGAGCTGTTTTTT; CDR3 protein: CASSILLAGNTGELFF; D gene: TRBD2; J gene: TRBJ2-2; clone size: -; V gene: TRBV19
CDR3 DNA: TGTGCCTGGGCACTCACCGGGGAGCTGTTTTTT; CDR3 protein: CAWALTGELFF; D gene: -; J gene: TRBJ2-2; clone size: -; V gene: TRBV30
CDR3 DNA: TGTGCCTGGAGCCCCCTGGGGGCCTACTCCTACGAGCAGTACTTC; CDR3 protein: CAWSPLGAYSYEQYF; D gene: -; J gene: TRBJ2-7; clone size: -; V gene: TRBV30
CDR3 DNA: TGCGCCAGCAGCTTGCCGGGAAATGAGCAGTTCTTC; CDR3 protein: CASSLPGNEQFF; D gene: -; J gene: TRBJ2-1; clone size: -; V gene: TRBV5-1
CDR3 DNA: TGTGCCAGCAGCTTGAGCCCCCCCTATGGCTACACCTTC; CDR3 protein: CASSLSPPYGYTF; D gene: -; J gene: TRBJ1-2; clone size: once; V gene: TRBV12-1
CDR3 DNA: TGTGCCACCCTGACTAGCGGCTCGCCGCCCGGGGAGCTGTTTTTT; CDR3 protein: CATLTSGSPPGELFF; D gene: TRBD2; J gene: TRBJ2-2; clone size: -; V gene: TRBV25-1
CDR3 DNA: TGTGCCAGTAGTCCCAAGGACAGGGGATGGGGTTCACCCCTCCACTTT; CDR3 protein: CASSPKDRGWGSPLHF; D gene: TRBD1; J gene: TRBJ1-6; clone size: -; V gene: TRBV19
CDR3 DNA: TGTGCCAGCAGTTTTAAGGCCCATTCCTACGAGCAGTACTTC; CDR3 protein: CASSFKAHSYEQYF; D gene: -; J gene: TRBJ2-7; clone size: -; V gene: TRBV27
CDR3 DNA: TGTGCCAGCAGCTCAACGTGGGATGAGCAGTTCTTC; CDR3 protein: CASSSTWDEQFF; D gene: -; J gene: TRBJ2-1; clone size: -; V gene: TRBV7-8
CDR3 DNA: TGTGCCAGCAGCTTAGGATACGGGCGAGGGGAGACCCAGTACTTC; CDR3 protein: CASSLGYGRGETQYF; D gene: -; J gene: TRBJ2-5; clone size: -; V gene: TRBV7-6
CDR3 DNA: TGTGCCTCGCGGACAGGGGGAACGTACAATGAGCAGTTCTTC; CDR3 protein: CASRTGGTYNEQFF; D gene: TRBD1; J gene: TRBJ2-1; clone size: -; V gene: TRBV10-3
CDR3 DNA: TGTGCCAGCAGTTACACCTTGGACTACACAGATACGCAGTATTTT; CDR3 protein: CASSYTLDYTDTQYF; D gene: -; J gene: TRBJ2-3; clone size: -; V gene: TRBV6-5
CDR3 DNA: TGTGCCAGCAGTTTATTTCGGGTGGGGGGCCAAGAGACCCAGTACTTC; CDR3 protein: CASSLFRVGGQETQYF; D gene: -; J gene: TRBJ2-5; clone size: -; V gene: TRBV28
CDR3 DNA: TGTGCCATCAGGGGAACCTCTGGAAACACCATATATTTT; CDR3 protein: CAIRGTSGNTIYF; D gene: -; J gene: TRBJ1-3; clone size: -; V gene: TRBV10-3
CDR3 DNA: TGTGCCAGCAGCTTAACCAGCTCCTATAATTCACCCCTCCACTTT; CDR3 protein: CASSLTSSYNSPLHF; D gene: -; J gene: TRBJ1-6; clone size: few; V gene: TRBV7-2
CDR3 DNA: TGTGCCAGCAGTGACGGGACAGGGTGGCTTAATCAGCCCCAGCATTTT; CDR3 protein: CASSDGTGWLNQPQHF; D gene: TRBD1; J gene: TRBJ1-5; clone size: -; V gene: TRBV27
CDR3 DNA: TGTGCCAGCAGTTACGGCGAATTTGATGAGCAGTTCTTC; CDR3 protein: CASSYGEFDEQFF; D gene: -; J gene: TRBJ2-1; clone size: -; V gene: TRBV6-6
CDR3 DNA: TGTGCCAGCAGCCAAGTGGAGGGGGCCTATGGCTACACCTTC; CDR3 protein: CASSQVEGAYGYTF; D gene: TRBD1; J gene: TRBJ1-2; clone size: -; V gene: TRBV4-2
CDR3 DNA: TGTGCCATCAGTGAGCTATTCTCTGGAAACACCATATATTTT; CDR3 protein: CAISELFSGNTIYF; D gene: -; J gene: TRBJ1-3; clone size: once; V gene: TRBV10-3
CDR3 DNA: TGTGCCTGGAGTGTCACAGAGAAAGAGACCCAGTACTTC; CDR3 protein: CAWSVTEKETQYF; D gene: -; J gene: TRBJ2-5; clone size: -; V gene: TRBV30
CDR3 DNA: TGCAGTGCCGGCATGGTCCCCCAGTACTTC; CDR3 protein: CSAGMVPQYF; D gene: -; J gene: TRBJ2-5; clone size: -; V gene: TRBV20-1
CDR3 DNA: TGTGCCAGCAGCTTGCATAGCGGAGGGCGAAATGAGCAGTTCTTC; CDR3 protein: CASSLHSGGRNEQFF; D gene: -; J gene: TRBJ2-1; clone size: once; V gene: TRBV5-8
CDR3 DNA: TGCGCCAGCAGCTTGCCACTAGCGATCACCAAGAATGAGCAGTTCTTC; CDR3 protein: CASSLPLAITKNEQFF; D gene: TRBD2; J gene: TRBJ2-1; clone size: -; V gene: TRBV5-1
CDR3 DNA: TGTGCCAGCAGCGTAGCTGGGTCTTTGGGGCCAGATACGCAGTATTTT; CDR3 protein: CASSVAGSLGPDTQYF; D gene: -; J gene: TRBJ2-3; clone size: -; V gene: TRBV9
CDR3 DNA: TGTGCCAGCAGTCGTAGCCCGGGTCCCACCGGGAACACTGAAGCTTTCTTT; CDR3 protein: CASSRSPGPTGNTEAFF; D gene: -; J gene: TRBJ1-1; clone size: -; V gene: TRBV27
CDR3 DNA: TGTGCCAGCTTCCCCGGGACTAGCGGGATCTTTAGGCAGTATTTT; CDR3 protein: CASFPGTSGIFRQYF; D gene: TRBD2; J gene: TRBJ2-3; clone size: -; V gene: TRBV6-5
CDR3 DNA: TGTGCCACCAGCAGAGTGGCGGGAGGCGCAGATACGCAGTATTTT; CDR3 protein: CATSRVAGGADTQYF; D gene: TRBD2; J gene: TRBJ2-3; clone size: -; V gene: TRBV15
CDR3 DNA: TGCGCCAGCAGCTTGGTTAGGGGCAGCACAGATACGCAGTATTTT; CDR3 protein: CASSLVRGSTDTQYF; D gene: -; J gene: TRBJ2-3; clone size: -; V gene: TRBV5-1
CDR3 DNA: TGCGCCAGCAGCTTGGGCTGGACAGGATACACCGGGGAGCTGTTTTTT; CDR3 protein: CASSLGWTGYTGELFF; D gene: TRBD1; J gene: TRBJ2-2; clone size: -; V gene: TRBV5-1
CDR3 DNA: TGCGCCAGCAGTGACTTGGGGCAGCCGGATCAGCCCCAGCATTTT; CDR3 protein: CASSDLGQPDQPQHF; D gene: -; J gene: TRBJ1-5; clone size: -; V gene: TRBV10-2
CDR3 DNA: TGCGCCAGCAGCCAGTGGGGAGCCGGGGAGCTGTTTTTT; CDR3 protein: CASSQWGAGELFF; D gene: -; J gene: TRBJ2-2; clone size: -; V gene: TRBV4-1
CDR3 DNA: TGTGCCAGCAGGCAAGCGGGAGGGATGCACGAGCAGTACTTC; CDR3 protein: CASRQAGGMHEQYF; D gene: TRBD2; J gene: TRBJ2-7; clone size: -; V gene: TRBV25-1
CDR3 DNA: TGTGCCAGCAGTAGGAAGTCGAGCTCCTACGAGCAGTACTTC; CDR3 protein: CASSRKSSSYEQYF; D gene: -; J gene: TRBJ2-7; clone size: -; V gene: TRBV27
CDR3 DNA: TGCAGCGTTGAGAGGAGCACTGAAGCTTTCTTT; CDR3 protein: CSVERSTEAFF; D gene: -; J gene: TRBJ1-1; clone size: -; V gene: TRBV29-1
CDR3 DNA: TGTGCCAGCAGCTTAGGACCGGGACAGAGCTCCTACGAGCAGTACTTC; CDR3 protein: CASSLGPGQSSYEQYF; D gene: TRBD1; J gene: TRBJ2-7; clone size: -; V gene: TRBV11-1
CDR3 DNA: TGTGCCAGTAGCAATCCAGGGGACACCGGGGAGCTGTTTTTT; CDR3 protein: CASSNPGDTGELFF; D gene: -; J gene: TRBJ2-2; clone size: once; V gene: TRBV19
CDR3 DNA: TGTGCCAGCAGCTTAGCACCCAGCGGACTATTCAATGAGCAGTTCTTC; CDR3 protein: CASSLAPSGLFNEQFF; D gene: -; J gene: TRBJ2-1; clone size: -; V gene: TRBV11-2
CDR3 DNA: TGTGCCATCAGACGGCTAGCGGGACCCACAGATACGCAGTATTTT; CDR3 protein: CAIRRLAGPTDTQYF; D gene: TRBD2; J gene: TRBJ2-3; clone size: -; V gene: TRBV10-3
CDR3 DNA: TGTGCCAGCAGTTTCTATGCTACAACCAACTACGAGCAGTACTTC; CDR3 protein: CASSFYATTNYEQYF; D gene: -; J gene: TRBJ2-7; clone size: -; V gene: TRBV27
CDR3 DNA: TGTGCCAGCAGTCCCACCTGGCGGGAAAATCCTTTCTTT; CDR3 protein: CASSPTWRENPFF; D gene: -; J gene: TRBJ1-1; clone size: -; V gene: TRBV27
CDR3 DNA: TGTGCCAGCAGTGAATTAGAAACAGCCCCATCCGGGGAGCTGTTTTTT; CDR3 protein: CASSELETAPSGELFF; D gene: -; J gene: TRBJ2-2; clone size: -; V gene: TRBV25-1
CDR3 DNA: TGTGCCAGCAGTGAGAATGAGCAGTTCTTC; CDR3 protein: CASSENEQFF; D gene: -; J gene: TRBJ2-1; clone size: -; V gene: TRBV25-1
CDR3 DNA: TGCGCCAGCAGCCAGGGGCCTCTTACCTACGAGCAGTACTTC; CDR3 protein: CASSQGPLTYEQYF; D gene: -; J gene: TRBJ2-7; clone size: -; V gene: TRBV10-2
CDR3 DNA: TGCGCCAGCAGCAGCGGGACAGGGAATAATGAAAAACTGTTTTTT; CDR3 protein: CASSSGTGNNEKLFF; D gene: TRBD1; J gene: TRBJ1-4; clone size: -; V gene: TRBV5-1
CDR3 DNA: TGTGCCAGCAGTTTTCAGGGGAGGGACGAGCAGTACTTC; CDR3 protein: CASSFQGRDEQYF; D gene: -; J gene: TRBJ2-7; clone size: -; V gene: TRBV28
CDR3 DNA: TGTGCCAGCAGTTTGTGGGAACAGGGGAAAACCTACGAGCAGTACTTC; CDR3 protein: CASSLWEQGKTYEQYF; D gene: TRBD1; J gene: TRBJ2-7; clone size: -; V gene: TRBV28
CDR3 DNA: TGTGCCAGCAGTCTAGCAGTAGGCGAGCAGTACTTC; CDR3 protein: CASSLAVGEQYF; D gene: -; J gene: TRBJ2-7; clone size: -; V gene: TRBV7-9
CDR3 DNA: TGTGCCAGCTCACTCAAGGGACCAGGGAGGGGGCGAACAGAGACCCAGTACTTC; CDR3 protein: CASSLKGPGRGRTETQYF; D gene: -; J gene: TRBJ2-5; clone size: -; V gene: TRBV18
CDR3 DNA: TGTGCTAGTAGTCCACGGGGGCGGGCCACAGATACGCAGTATTTT; CDR3 protein: CASSPRGRATDTQYF; D gene: -; J gene: TRBJ2-3; clone size: -; V gene: TRBV12-5
CDR3 DNA: TGTGCCAGCAGCTTGGCCGGAGCGTCCTCCTACAATGAGCAGTTCTTC; CDR3 protein: CASSLAGASSYNEQFF; D gene: -; J gene: TRBJ2-1; clone size: -; V gene: TRBV5-4
CDR3 DNA: TGTGCCAGCAGTGTCGGGGGGGACACCGGGGAGCTGTTTTTT; CDR3 protein: CASSVGGDTGELFF; D gene: TRBD2; J gene: TRBJ2-2; clone size: -; V gene: TRBV6-4
CDR3 DNA: TGCAGTGCTAGAGTGGAAGAGACCCAGTACTTC; CDR3 protein: CSARVEETQYF; D gene: -; J gene: TRBJ2-5; clone size: -; V gene: TRBV20-1
CDR3 DNA: TGTGCCAGCAGTGACTCTGCGGGAGACACCGGGGAGCTGTTTTTT; CDR3 protein: CASSDSAGDTGELFF; D gene: TRBD2; J gene: TRBJ2-2; clone size: -; V gene: TRBV6-4